This TCR beta chain originates from a study of T cell responses to AZD1222 COVID-19 vaccine. Study-level points and caveats: Targets within unmutated variant regions were reportedly found for nearly half of spike-specific TCRs. The peak T cell response came first, and repertoires were sampled only after it. Donors in the cohort were predominantly white British and more often female, and clonal diversity was possibly underestimated.

CDR1 is WNHNN, CDR2 SYGVQD, per germline (reference sequence). Trimming stripped 4 bases from V and 5 bases from J, with 15 bases between. The CDR3 totals 14 residues. Using immunoSEQ multiplex PCR, the repertoire was profiled, and TCRdb retains in-frame clones only, with some absent. Seen here are roughly 100,000 clones, about 87% observed once, and the top ten hold 20% to 25%. This clone was observed once. As yet, its antigen is unknown. This specimen consisted of peripheral blood, obtained on day 0 of AZD1222 vaccination. The rearrangement uses TRBV10-1 and TRBJ2-7; D tentatively fits TRBD1 or TRBD2 (5 bases each). This TCR was recovered from an adult in good health. The CDR3 loop is CASSAAPGTDEQYF. CDR3 bases: TGCGCCAGCAGTGCGGCCCCGGGGACCGACGAGCAGTACTTC.